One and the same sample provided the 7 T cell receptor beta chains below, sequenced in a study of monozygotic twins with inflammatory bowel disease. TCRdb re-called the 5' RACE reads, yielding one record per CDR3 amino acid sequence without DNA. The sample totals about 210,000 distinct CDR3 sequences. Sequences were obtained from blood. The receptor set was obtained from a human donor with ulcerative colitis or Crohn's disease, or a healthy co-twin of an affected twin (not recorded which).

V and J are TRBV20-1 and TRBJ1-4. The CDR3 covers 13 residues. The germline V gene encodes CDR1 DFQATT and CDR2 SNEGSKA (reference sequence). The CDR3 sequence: CSASSDGNEKLFF.

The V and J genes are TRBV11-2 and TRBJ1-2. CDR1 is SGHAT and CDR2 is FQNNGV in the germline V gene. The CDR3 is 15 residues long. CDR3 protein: CASSLAVSSGVGYTF.

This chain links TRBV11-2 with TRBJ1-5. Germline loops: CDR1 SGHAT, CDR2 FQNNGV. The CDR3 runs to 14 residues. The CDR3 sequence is CASSTMVGRQPQHF.

CDR3 residues: CASRRVGAGDGYTF. V is TRBV21-1 and J is TRBJ1-2; TCRdb proposes TRBD1, but this gene call is untestable without DNA. TRBV21-1 is flagged as a pseudogene. CDR3 length equals 14 residues.

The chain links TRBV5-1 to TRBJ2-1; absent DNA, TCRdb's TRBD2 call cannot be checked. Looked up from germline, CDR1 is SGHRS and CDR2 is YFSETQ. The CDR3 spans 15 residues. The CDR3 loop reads CASTKQAGWYGEQFF.

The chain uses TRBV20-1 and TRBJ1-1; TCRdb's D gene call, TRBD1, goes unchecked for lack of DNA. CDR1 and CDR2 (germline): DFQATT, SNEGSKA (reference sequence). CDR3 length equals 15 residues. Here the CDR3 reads CSASGAREGATEAFF.

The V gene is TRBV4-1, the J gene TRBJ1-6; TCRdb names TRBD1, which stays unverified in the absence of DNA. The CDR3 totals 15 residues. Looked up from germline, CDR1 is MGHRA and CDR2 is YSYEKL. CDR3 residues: CASSQEGGVSAPLHF.